The 29 T cell receptor beta chains below come from one sample, sequenced in a study of OX40 agonist ivuxolimab in advanced cancers. Library creation used the immunoSEQ multiplex PCR assay. Held by TCRdb, this immuneACCESS table contains in-frame sequences only and omits some clones. Under half of the omission traces to an unresolved V gene where checked; the cause of the rest is unknown. The sample data list around 140,000 clones, and more than 85% of these were observed just once. The top ten clonotypes cover more than 0.8% of the sample. Sequencing was performed on CD4+ or CD8+ T cells sorted from blood, taken in a trial of the OX40 agonist ivuxolimab. All receptors come from an adult with an advanced solid tumor such as melanoma, head and neck, liver or kidney cancer.

The chain employs TRBV11-1 and TRBJ2-1; 14 bases align to TRBD2. This CDR3 comprises 16 residues. J gave up 9 bases and V 5 bases, and 9 bases lay outside the gene matches. CDR1 and CDR2 from the germline V gene are SGHAT and FQDESV (reference sequence). The CDR3: CASSQSGLAGGGEQFF. CDR3 DNA: TGTGCCAGCAGCCAATCCGGACTAGCGGGAGGTGGTGAGCAGTTCTTC. Complete variable domain (other parts from reference TRBV11-1 and TRBJ2-1): EAEVAQSPRYKITEKSQAVAFWCDPISGHATLYWYRQILGQGPELLVQFQDESVVDDSQLPKDRFSAERLKGVDSTLKIQPAELGDSAMYLCASSQSGLAGGGEQFFGPGTRLTVL.

This chain uses TRBV7-3 with TRBJ1-1; no definite D call. Trimming stripped 5 bases from V and 11 bases from J, with 3 bases between. Germline CDR1 and CDR2: SGHTA and FQGTGA. The CDR3 runs 8 residues. The CDR3 loop reads CASSRAFF. For the CDR3, the DNA is TGTGCCAGCAGCCGGGCTTTCTTT.

The V and J genes are TRBV7-9 and TRBJ2-5, with D perhaps TRBD2 (5 bases). Germline CDR1 is SEHNR and CDR2 is FQNEAQ (reference sequence). CDR3 length: 16 amino acids. V was clipped by 10 bases and J by 1 base, with 22 bases between them. For the CDR3, the DNA is TGTGCCACTGAAGGCCGAGGGCGCACAGTCCAAGAGACCCAGTACTTC. Protein sequence: CATEGRGRTVQETQYF.

The rearrangement uses TRBV2 and TRBJ1-5; D is possibly TRBD1 (5 bases). The germline V and J ends were trimmed by 4 bases and 3 bases, with 13 bases remaining between them. CDR1 and CDR2 from the germline V gene are SNHLY and FYNNEI. This CDR3 is built from 15 residues. DNA for the CDR3: TGTGCCAGCAGTGGAGTGGGGGGGAACAATCAGCCCCAGCATTTT. Translated: CASSGVGGNNQPQHF.

V and J are TRBV7-9 and TRBJ2-1, with unresolved D. The CDR3 is 12 amino acids. Trimming left V 1 base short and J 8 bases short, with 6 bases between. Germline CDR1 is SEHNR and CDR2 is FQNEAQ (reference sequence). The DNA of the CDR3 is TGTGCCAGCAGCTTAGTCGAGGATGAGCAGTTCTTC. Amino acids: CASSLVEDEQFF.

The chain carries TRBV7-6 and TRBJ2-1, with 9 bases that match TRBD1. This CDR3 comprises 19 residues. V shed 4 bases, J shed 1 base, and the junction held 14 bases outside the gene matches. From germline, CDR1 is SGHVS and CDR2 FNYEAQ. CDR3 bases: TGTGCCAGCAGCTCAATACCGGGACAGGGTTCGGGGTCCTACAATGAGCAGTTCTTC. Its translation is CASSSIPGQGSGSYNEQFF.

The chain links TRBV6-1 to TRBJ1-1; D call uncertain. Germline assignment: CDR1 MNHNS and CDR2 SASEGT. Trimming stripped 8 bases from V and 0 bases from J, with 7 bases between. CDR3 length: 12 residues. CDR3 nucleotides: TGTGCCAGCCGAGAGATGAACACTGAAGCTTTCTTT. It is translated as CASREMNTEAFF.

The genes are TRBV6-1 and TRBJ1-3; tentative D call: TRBD1 (5 bases). V lost 2 bases and J lost 5, with 13 bases in between. Germline-derived CDR1 and CDR2 are MNHNS and SASEGT. The CDR3 has 15 residues. The CDR3 here is CASSENPGIRNTIYF. The CDR3 nucleotides read TGTGCCAGCAGTGAAAATCCAGGGATCAGAAACACCATATATTTT.

V is TRBV6-5 and J is TRBJ1-5; D gene ambiguous. Trimming removed 6 bases from V and 0 bases from J, with 12 bases in between. The CDR3 extends over 15 amino acids. Germline loops: CDR1 MNHEY, CDR2 SVGAGI. The CDR3 spells CASSYGILSNQPQHF. The DNA of the CDR3 is TGTGCCAGCAGCTACGGAATACTTAGCAATCAGCCCCAGCATTTT.

The rearrangement uses TRBV7-8 and TRBJ2-5, with 8 positions matching TRBD2. The CDR3 consists of 16 residues. V shed 5 bases, J shed 2 bases, and the junction held 10 bases outside the gene matches. Germline V gives CDR1 SGHVS, CDR2 FQNEAQ. Here the CDR3 DNA reads TGTGCCAGCAGCCCCCACGGGGGGGTGGGGCAAGAGACCCAGTACTTC. It encodes CASSPHGGVGQETQYF.

V usage is TRBV5-1 and J usage is TRBJ1-4; no clear D. The CDR3 consists of 16 residues. Germline V CDR1 and CDR2: SGHRS, YFSETQ. The V end was cut by 2 bases, the J end by 8 bases, with 19 bases between. CDR3 sequence: CASSFRRTDGEEKLFF. CDR3 coding DNA: TGCGCCAGCAGCTTTCGTAGGACGGATGGGGAGGAAAAACTGTTTTTT.

The chain has TRBV18 and TRBJ2-7; the D gene could be TRBD1 or TRBD2 (6 bases each). Germline V CDR1 and CDR2: KGHSH, LQKENI. The V end lost 3 bases, the J end lost 0 bases, and 15 bases lay between the germline ends. The CDR3 extends over 16 amino acids. CDR3 in amino acids: CASSPAPGGRSYEQYF. The CDR3 DNA reads TGTGCCAGCTCACCCGCCCCCGGGGGCCGCTCCTACGAGCAGTACTTC.

This rearrangement joins TRBV5-4 to TRBJ2-7; 9 bases map to TRBD2. After removal of 3 bases from V and 5 bases from J, the junction contained 6 bases not matched to a gene. CDR1 SGHNT and CDR2 YYREEE come from the germline V gene (reference sequence). The length of the CDR3 is 14 residues. DNA for the CDR3: TGTGCCAGCAGCTCCCTGACTAGCGGCCACGAGCAGTACTTC. It yields the protein CASSSLTSGHEQYF.

Concerning this clone itself: The identical CDR3 is also encoded by other nucleotide sequences in the sample. The chain employs TRBV11-2 and TRBJ1-2, with a weak D call TRBD1 (5 bases). V lost 0 bases and J lost 4, with 6 bases in between. CDR1 is SGHAT and CDR2 is FQNNGV in the germline V gene. CDR3 size: 13 residues. The CDR3 protein is CASSLDRAYGYTF. The CDR3 nucleotides are TGTGCCAGCAGCTTAGACAGGGCCTATGGCTACACCTTC.

In nucleotides, the CDR3 is TGTGCCACCAGCAGAGACACAGGGAAAGAGACCCAGTACTTC. It yields the protein CATSRDTGKETQYF. The genes are TRBV15 and TRBJ2-5; D possibly corresponds to TRBD1 (6 bases). The germline V and J ends were trimmed by 0 bases and 3 bases, with 8 bases remaining between them. There are 14 residues in the CDR3. Per the germline V gene, CDR1 is LNHNV and CDR2 is YYDKDF (reference sequence).

J is TRBJ1-1 and V is TRBV10-3; D not resolved. Looked up from germline, CDR1 is ENHRY and CDR2 is SYGVKD. Trimming shortened V by 3 bases and J by 1 base, and 9 bases separated the two germline ends. The CDR3 is 14 residues long. CDR3 in DNA: TGTGCCATCAGTGATCGTCAGTCGAACACTGAAGCTTTCTTT. Translated: CAISDRQSNTEAFF.

The rearrangement links TRBV4-2 to TRBJ2-1; 12 bases are shared with TRBD2. V was clipped by 0 bases and J by 4 bases; unmatched bases: 13. This CDR3 comprises 20 residues. From germline, CDR1 is LGHNA and CDR2 YNFKEQ. CDR3 in DNA: TGTGCCAGCAGCCAAGAGGTGCGTCTAGCGGGAGGGCCCGGGTACAATGAGCAGTTCTTC. Protein sequence: CASSQEVRLAGGPGYNEQFF.

The rearrangement uses TRBV9 and TRBJ2-1; 14 nucleotides line up with TRBD2. The CDR3 spans 17 residues. J lost 7 bases, V lost 4 bases, and 10 bases had no gene match. Germline CDR1 is SGDLS and CDR2 is YYNGEE. DNA for the CDR3: TGTGCCAGCAGCTCCTTTTCGACTAGCGGGGGGGCAAATGAGCAGTTCTTC. Translating gives CASSSFSTSGGANEQFF.

The chain is built from TRBV18 and TRBJ2-2; 8 bases align to TRBD1. This CDR3 is built from 16 residues. With V trimmed by 3 bases and J by 5 bases, 8 bases remained unmatched. CDR1 and CDR2 from the germline V gene are KGHSH and LQKENI. The CDR3 DNA sequence: TGTGCCAGCTCACCGGACAGGGTTGGTTATACCGGGGAGCTGTTTTTT. This sequence encodes CASSPDRVGYTGELFF.

The V gene is TRBV7-3, the J gene TRBJ2-1; D is unclear. CDR3 length equals 13 residues. V shed 3 bases and J shed 10 bases, with 13 bases lying between them. CDR1 and CDR2 from the germline V gene are SGHTA and FQGTGA. The CDR3 loop reads CASSLTPSPEQFF. The CDR3 coding sequence is TGTGCCAGCAGCTTGACCCCAAGCCCCGAGCAGTTCTTC.

This clone was counted a single time. The V call is TRBV25-1, the J call TRBJ1-2, with unresolved D. Between the trimmed V and J ends, which lost 1 base and 3 bases, there was a span of 9 bases. The CDR3 totals 14 residues. The germline V gene encodes CDR1 MGHDK and CDR2 SYGVNS. This CDR3 is CASSELGSHYGYTF. CDR3 sequence (DNA): TGTGCCAGCAGTGAATTAGGCAGCCACTATGGCTACACCTTC.

This clone occurred once. The rearrangement joins TRBV7-2 to TRBJ1-1; 8 bases are shared with TRBD1. CDR1 is SGHTA, CDR2 FQGNSA, per germline. Trimming at V came to 4 bases and at J to 5 bases, leaving 6 bases not matched to a gene. The CDR3 has 14 residues. The CDR3 coding sequence is TGTGCCAGCAGCTCTCAGGGGGCGAGTACTGAAGCTTTCTTT. Amino acids: CASSSQGASTEAFF.

This chain joins TRBV5-1 and TRBJ1-4, with a weak D call TRBD1 (5 bases). The CDR3 has 15 residues. CDR1 is SGHRS and CDR2 is YFSETQ in the germline V gene. V was trimmed by 7 bases and J by 8 bases, leaving 21 bases between them. The CDR3 region has the DNA TGCGCCAGCGGGCCCGGCGGGACGAGTGAAGAAAAACTGTTTTTT. It yields the protein CASGPGGTSEEKLFF.

The V and J genes are TRBV29-1 and TRBJ2-5, with D hard to call. Germline V gene sequence: CDR1 SQVTM, CDR2 ANQGSEA. V lost 6 bases and J lost 7, with 9 bases in between. This CDR3 comprises 10 residues. The CDR3 coding sequence is TGCAGCGTGCAAGAGTGGACCCAGTACTTC. Translation gives CSVQEWTQYF.

The chain has TRBV5-1 and TRBJ2-1, with D possibly being TRBD1 (5 bases). Germline CDR1 and CDR2: SGHRS and YFSETQ. With 3 bases removed from V and 3 bases from J, the gap between germline ends came to 13 bases. There are 15 residues in the CDR3. The CDR3 sequence: CASSSLGPIYNEQFF. Written as DNA, the CDR3 is TGCGCCAGCAGCTCCCTGGGGCCTATCTACAATGAGCAGTTCTTC.

The chain carries TRBV28 and TRBJ2-3; 13 nucleotides match TRBD2. V trimming: 6 bases; J trimming: 12 bases; junction bases outside the gene matches: 9. This CDR3 contains 14 residues. Germline CDR1 MDHEN, CDR2 SYDVKM. This CDR3 is CASSLTSGRVHQYF. CDR3 coding DNA: TGTGCCAGCAGCCTCACTAGCGGGAGGGTTCACCAGTATTTT.

V and J are TRBV7-9 and TRBJ2-5; 8 bases are shared with TRBD1. Germline assignment: CDR1 SEHNR and CDR2 FQNEAQ (reference sequence). This CDR3 contains 14 residues. Trimming removed 5 bases from V and 5 bases from J; junction bases left unmatched: 7. CDR3 region: CASSPGGRGETQYF. CDR3 coding DNA: TGTGCCAGCAGCCCAGGGGGCAGGGGCGAGACCCAGTACTTC.

V is TRBV29-1 and J is TRBJ1-5, with D possibly matching TRBD1 (5 bases). This CDR3 spans 13 amino acids. From germline, CDR1 is SQVTM and CDR2 ANQGSEA. V gave up 0 bases and J gave up 4 bases, with 7 bases separating them. CDR3: CSVEEDRNQPQHF. In DNA form, the CDR3 reads TGCAGCGTTGAAGAAGACAGAAATCAGCCCCAGCATTTT.

Comment on this clone: Within the sample, other DNA sequences also encode this same CDR3. The rearrangement uses TRBV7-9 and TRBJ1-5; 9 bases line up with TRBD1. CDR3 length: 14 amino acids. V trimming: 5 bases; J trimming: 4 bases; junction bases outside the gene matches: 3. Germline V gives CDR1 SEHNR, CDR2 FQNEAQ (reference sequence). CDR3 loop: CASSPGQGNQPQHF. DNA for the CDR3: TGTGCCAGCAGCCCCGGACAGGGGAATCAGCCCCAGCATTTT.